This TCR beta chain was obtained from a study of cytomegalovirus exposure and HLA in healthy donors. General study results and limits: Most CMV-associated TCR beta chains appeared HLA-restricted in a later analysis. Relative to the approximately 700-donor mean, N-insertions were reportedly fewer in an Asian-associated ancestry cluster in a later analysis. Researchers reported in a later analysis that common viral pathogens appeared linked to several top clusters.

This clone is categorized as medium-sized. Antigen unknown. Donors sampled were nominally healthy, though unrecorded immune exposures were likely. After removal of 3 bases from V and 6 bases from J, the junction contained 10 bases not matched to a gene. This CDR3 has 16 residues. The germline gives CDR1 KGHSH, CDR2 LQKENI. Use of 60 Vbeta and 13 Jbeta primers characterized the PCR. Some clones are missing from TCRdb's copy, which holds only in-frame ones; the method was immunoSEQ multiplex PCR. The data contain about 150,000 clones, more than 75% of them singletons. This clonotype was obtained from a young man in good health and CMV-seropositive. The specimen was PBMCs. V is TRBV18 and J is TRBJ2-3; 9 bases agree with TRBD1. The CDR3, as DNA: TGTGCCAGCTCACCGACCGGGACAGGGTCCTCGGATACGCAGTATTTT. Translation gives CASSPTGTGSSDTQYF. Drawing the rest from reference TRBV18 and TRBJ2-3, the complete variable domain is NAGVMQNPRHLVRRRGQEARLRCSPMKGHSHVYWYRQLPEEGLKFMVYLQKENIIDESGMPKERFSAEFPKEGPSILRIQQVVRGDSAAYFCASSPTGTGSSDTQYFGPGTRLTVL.